A single sample gave rise to the 32 T cell receptor beta chains below, sequenced in a study of beta chain features in type 1 diabetes. Expressed TCRB transcripts got sequenced, as all isolated RNA was reverse transcribed. The table came from immunoSEQ multiplex PCR; TCRdb's copy has only in-frame clones and leaves some out. The repertoire consists of roughly 260,000 clones, with roughly 11% occurring once and the leading ten covering more than 0.015%. Study results and limitations: In every one of the four CD4+ subsets, TCRB CDR3s were moderately but significantly shorter in Type 1 diabetes patients.

Their target antigens are unknown. Source material: naive CD4+ T cells from blood. The origin of the receptors is a man aged 25-45 years with type 1 diabetes.

This chain uses TRBV7-9 with TRBJ2-5; the match to TRBD2 covers 9 bases. Germline V gene lookup returns CDR1 SEHNR and CDR2 FQNEAQ (reference sequence). This CDR3 region has 15 residues. V was pared by 5 bases and J by 2 bases, with 6 bases of the junction left unmatched. The CDR3 DNA follows: TGTGCCAGCAGCCTTAGCGGGGGAGTTCAAGAGACCCAGTACTTC. Protein product: CASSLSGGVQETQYF.

This clone was observed a handful of times. This chain links TRBV5-6 with TRBJ2-7; the match to TRBD2 covers 11 bases. CDR3 size: 15 residues. V dropped 2 bases and J dropped 4; count of bases not matched to a gene: 5. CDR1 and CDR2 (germline): SGHDT, YYEEEE. The CDR3 sequence is CASSFPLAGAYEQYF. The CDR3, as DNA: TGTGCCAGCAGCTTTCCACTAGCGGGGGCGTACGAGCAGTACTTC.

This clone was seen a handful of times. The chain uses TRBV28 and TRBJ2-7, with a tentative D call TRBD2 (5 bases). Germline V gene data show CDR1 as MDHEN and CDR2 as SYDVKM. The CDR3 is 15 amino acids. Trimming pared 6 bases from V and 3 bases from J, leaving 18 bases between. The CDR3 region has the DNA TGTGCCAGCAGCCCCGGCGCGGGTGGTCTCTACGAGCAGTACTTC. Translation: CASSPGAGGLYEQYF.

This clone was seen only a few times. This chain connects TRBV28 to TRBJ2-7; 7 bases agree with TRBD2. Germline V gives CDR1 MDHEN, CDR2 SYDVKM. This CDR3 has 15 residues. The trim removed 6 bases at V and 1 base at J, leaving 9 bases unmatched. The CDR3 protein is CASSSGGWESYEQYF. Written as DNA, the CDR3 is TGTGCCAGCAGCTCCGGGGGGTGGGAGTCCTACGAGCAGTACTTC.

This clone has only a few counts. The chain carries TRBV9 and TRBJ2-7, with D possibly matching TRBD2 (6 bases). The CDR3 loop spans 17 amino acids. Trimming pared 0 bases from V and 2 bases from J, leaving 18 bases between. CDR1 SGDLS and CDR2 YYNGEE come from the germline V gene. The CDR3 loop is CASSVALGGDPPYEQYF. In nucleotides, the CDR3 is TGTGCCAGCAGCGTAGCCCTGGGCGGGGACCCGCCCTACGAGCAGTACTTC.

The rearrangement links TRBV29-1 to TRBJ1-3, with 7 bases identical to TRBD1. Germline loops: CDR1 SQVTM, CDR2 ANQGSEA. The CDR3 loop spans 12 amino acids. Trimming cost V 4 bases and J 4 bases; bases outside gene matches: 1. CDR3 loop: CSVGQGGNTIYF. The CDR3 region has the DNA TGCAGCGTTGGACAGGGAGGAAACACCATATATTTT.

V usage is TRBV9 and J usage is TRBJ1-2, with 9 bases matching TRBD1. This CDR3 is built from 15 residues. The V and J ends lost 4 bases and 4 bases, in that order; junction bases with no gene match: 8. The germline gives CDR1 SGDLS, CDR2 YYNGEE. CDR3 loop: CASSPRTGVSYGYTF. In DNA form, the CDR3 reads TGTGCCAGCAGCCCCCGGACAGGGGTAAGCTATGGCTACACCTTC.

This clone was counted between two and nine times. V and J are TRBV29-1 and TRBJ1-4, with 10 bases lining up with TRBD1. Germline trimming cut 6 bases from V and 8 bases from J; bases unmatched to any gene: 3. The CDR3 consists of 12 residues. Germline V CDR1 and CDR2: SQVTM, ANQGSEA. The CDR3 region has the DNA TGCAGCGTGGGACAGGGGAGGGAAAAACTGTTTTTT. Protein product: CSVGQGREKLFF. The full variable domain, completed using reference TRBV29-1 and TRBJ1-4, is SAVISQKPSRDICQRGTSLTIQCQVDSQVTMMFWYRQQPGQSLTLIATANQGSEATYESGFVIDKFPISRPNLTFSTLTVSNMSPEDSSIYLCSVGQGREKLFFGSGTQLSVL.

The chain carries TRBV5-1 and TRBJ1-1; 11 bases line up with TRBD1. The germline V gene has CDR1 SGHRS and CDR2 YFSETQ. V lost 4 bases to trimming and J lost 10 bases; unmatched junction nucleotides: 6. There are 13 residues in the CDR3. CDR3 loop: CASSPGTGGSAFF. In DNA, the CDR3 is TGCGCCAGCAGCCCAGGGACAGGGGGGTCAGCTTTCTTT.

This CDR3 reads CSVSYQGNEKLFF. In DNA form, the CDR3 reads TGCAGCGTGTCCTATCAGGGGAACGAAAAACTGTTTTTT. This rearrangement joins TRBV29-1 to TRBJ1-4; D is perhaps TRBD1 (6 bases). The V end lost 6 bases, the J end lost 8 bases, and 16 bases lay between the germline ends. Germline V gene data show CDR1 as SQVTM and CDR2 as ANQGSEA. This CDR3 contains 13 residues.

Here the CDR3 reads CASSLGAGGEFTQYF. The CDR3 DNA is TGTGCCAGCAGCTTAGGGGCGGGGGGCGAATTTACGCAGTATTTT. The chain couples TRBV11-2 to TRBJ2-3, with 8 bases fitting TRBD2. Germline V lookup: CDR1 SGHAT, CDR2 FQNNGV. This CDR3 comprises 15 residues. Trimming at V came to 1 base and at J to 8 bases, leaving 8 bases not matched to a gene.

This clone has more than one count but fewer than ten. The chain has TRBV7-8 and TRBJ1-6, with 7 bases matching TRBD1. Germline CDR1 SGHVS, CDR2 FQNEAQ. The ends lost 3 bases at V and 13 bases at J; junction bases unmatched: 9. The CDR3 extends over 14 amino acids. The CDR3 is CASSFRQGGGPLHF. CDR3 nucleotides: TGTGCCAGCAGCTTCAGGCAGGGGGGCGGCCCCCTCCACTTT.

The sample holds a few counts of this clone. In DNA form, the CDR3 reads TGCGCCAGCAGCCAAGCGCGGGGGGGGATAGTTCGGTATGGCTACACCTTC. This sequence encodes CASSQARGGIVRYGYTF. This sequence joins TRBV4-3 and TRBJ1-2; a weak D match, TRBD1 (5 bases). With 1 base removed from V and 5 bases from J, the gap between germline ends came to 20 bases. The CDR3 extends over 17 amino acids. CDR1 and CDR2 from the germline V gene are LGHNA and YSLEER.

The genes are TRBV7-2 and TRBJ1-2; tentatively, D is TRBD1 (5 bases). The V end lost 8 bases, the J end lost 7 bases, and 17 bases lay between the germline ends. There are 13 residues in the CDR3. Germline-derived CDR1 and CDR2 are SGHTA and FQGNSA. The CDR3 DNA is TGTGCCAGCGCCGGGACTGTCGTTAGTGGCTACACCTTC. It specifies CASAGTVVSGYTF.

This clone has only a few counts. The chain employs TRBV5-1 and TRBJ2-1; 12 bases match TRBD2. V shed 3 bases, J shed 7 bases, and the junction held 5 bases outside the gene matches. Germline lookup yields CDR1 SGHRS and CDR2 YFSETQ. The CDR3 is 15 amino acids. In DNA form, the CDR3 reads TGCGCCAGCAGCTGGACTAGCGGGGCGAGTAATGAGCAGTTCTTC. Its translation is CASSWTSGASNEQFF.

The chain links TRBV2 to TRBJ1-1; D call uncertain. In germline, CDR1 is SNHLY, CDR2 FYNNEI. Trimming left V 3 bases short and J 4 bases short, with 9 bases between. This CDR3 is 13 amino acids long. The CDR3 spells CASSDGQSTEAFF. In DNA, the CDR3 is TGTGCCAGCAGTGATGGGCAGAGCACTGAAGCTTTCTTT.

The chain employs TRBV5-1 and TRBJ2-3, with no clear D. The V end lost 0 bases, the J end lost 0 bases, and 5 bases lay between the germline ends. Germline V gene lookup returns CDR1 SGHRS and CDR2 YFSETQ. This CDR3 has 14 amino acids. This chain's CDR3 is CASSLGLSTDTQYF. DNA for the CDR3: TGCGCCAGCAGCTTGGGTCTTAGCACAGATACGCAGTATTTT.

This clone was found a few times. The gene calls are TRBV10-3 and TRBJ2-1; TRBD2 agrees at 10 bases. J was trimmed by 4 bases and V by 7 bases; bases with no gene match: 7. In germline, CDR1 is ENHRY, CDR2 SYGVKD. This CDR3 has 15 amino acids. The CDR3 nucleotides are TGTGCCATCAAAGAAAGCGGGGGGGTTTACAATGAGCAGTTCTTC. Translated, it gives CAIKESGGVYNEQFF.

V and J are TRBV5-4 and TRBJ2-3; 10 positions agree with TRBD2. The V gene's germline CDR1 is SGHNT and CDR2 YYREEE (reference sequence). The ends lost 5 bases at V and 4 bases at J; junction bases unmatched: 7. The CDR3 is made up of 15 amino acids. CDR3 sequence reads: CASRFSGGKADTQYF. The CDR3, as DNA: TGTGCCAGCAGGTTTAGCGGGGGGAAGGCAGATACGCAGTATTTT.

CDR3 region: CASRGTGGGWQPQHF. CDR3 sequence (DNA): TGTGCCAGCAGGGGAACAGGGGGCGGTTGGCAGCCCCAGCATTTT. This chain uses TRBV28 with TRBJ1-5, with TRBD1 identical over 9 bases. After removal of 6 bases from V and 7 bases from J, the junction contained 10 bases not matched to a gene. Germline CDR1 is MDHEN and CDR2 is SYDVKM. This CDR3 comprises 15 residues.

This chain's CDR3 is CASSPLYGRGNEKLFF. The DNA for the CDR3 is TGTGCCAGCAGTCCCCTTTACGGGAGGGGGAATGAAAAACTGTTTTTT. This chain uses TRBV6-6 with TRBJ1-4; D perhaps matches TRBD1 (6 bases). This CDR3 is built from 16 residues. Trimming stripped 5 bases from V and 5 bases from J, with 18 bases between. Germline V lookup: CDR1 MNHNY, CDR2 SVGAGI (reference sequence).

V is TRBV7-3 and J is TRBJ2-7; 8 bases are shared with TRBD2. The CDR3 is 13 amino acids. CDR1 is SGHTA, CDR2 FQGTGA, per germline. J was trimmed by 5 bases and V by 5 bases; bases with no gene match: 5. CDR3 DNA sequence: TGTGCCAGCAGCGCCCGGGGGGGTGACGAGCAGTACTTC. Translated: CASSARGGDEQYF.

This clone was counted a few times. The chain employs TRBV2 and TRBJ2-7; D might be TRBD1 (6 bases). The germline gives CDR1 SNHLY, CDR2 FYNNEI. Deletions cut 6 bases from V and 2 bases from J, with 11 bases between. The CDR3 runs to 13 residues. The CDR3 sequence: CASRQGFTYEQYF. CDR3 coding DNA: TGTGCCAGCAGACAGGGTTTTACCTACGAGCAGTACTTC. Supplemented by reference TRBV2 and TRBJ2-7, the full variable domain reads EPEVTQTPSHQVTQMGQEVILRCVPISNHLYFYWYRQILGQKVEFLVSFYNNEISEKSEIFDDQFSVERPDGSNFTLKIRSTKLEDSAMYFCASRQGFTYEQYFGPGTRLTVT.

The genes are TRBV11-1 and TRBJ2-5, with a weak D call TRBD1 (5 bases). Germline values: CDR1 SGHAT, CDR2 FQDESV (reference sequence). V dropped 6 bases and J dropped 3 bases, with 17 bases sitting between them. CDR3 length: 15 residues. The CDR3 coding sequence is TGTGCCAGCAGTTCCCGACAGCCCGGCAAAGAGACCCAGTACTTC. This translates into CASSSRQPGKETQYF. The variable domain in full, with the rest retrieved from reference TRBV11-1 and TRBJ2-5, is EAEVAQSPRYKITEKSQAVAFWCDPISGHATLYWYRQILGQGPELLVQFQDESVVDDSQLPKDRFSAERLKGVDSTLKIQPAELGDSAMYLCASSSRQPGKETQYFGPGTRLLVL.

This clone was detected a few times. The gene calls are TRBV4-1 and TRBJ2-5; TRBD2 agrees at 7 bases. The V and J ends lost 1 base and 4 bases, in that order; junction bases with no gene match: 0. The CDR3 spans 13 residues. Germline CDR1 is MGHRA and CDR2 is YSYEKL. CDR3 protein: CASSQAGGETQYF. In DNA, the CDR3 is TGCGCCAGCAGCCAAGCGGGAGGAGAGACCCAGTACTTC.

The chain combines TRBV7-6 with TRBJ2-7, with D perhaps matching TRBD2 (5 bases). The CDR3 covers 16 residues. Germline-derived CDR1 and CDR2 are SGHVS and FNYEAQ. Trimming removed 1 base at V and 5 bases at J, with 18 bases between. CDR3 protein: CASSLGGYRGRNEQYF. For the CDR3, the DNA is TGTGCCAGCAGCTTAGGGGGTTACAGAGGGCGCAACGAGCAGTACTTC.

The rearrangement joins TRBV7-9 to TRBJ1-6, with no clear D. Germline V gene lookup returns CDR1 SEHNR and CDR2 FQNEAQ (reference sequence). The CDR3 contains 14 residues. Trimming pared 3 bases from V and 9 bases from J, leaving 12 bases between. The CDR3 protein is CASSFTSSLSPLHF. CDR3 DNA: TGTGCCAGCAGCTTTACTTCGTCCCTTTCACCCCTCCACTTT.

This clone has a single count. The chain recombines TRBV2 with TRBJ1-5; TRBD1 agrees at 10 bases. This CDR3 spans 14 amino acids. Germline V gives CDR1 SNHLY, CDR2 FYNNEI. The V gene end was trimmed by 6 bases and the J gene end by 3 bases; junction bases not matched to a gene: 2. The CDR3 spells CASRDRGSNQPQHF. Here the CDR3 DNA reads TGTGCCAGCAGGGACAGGGGGTCCAATCAGCCCCAGCATTTT.

This clone was counted between two and nine times. At one of its ends the junction is not consistent with the germline gene, which may arise from a read error. V gene TRBV7-8 combines with J gene TRBJ1-1; tentative D call: TRBD1 (6 bases). The CDR3 runs to 12 residues. Germline values: CDR1 SGHVS, CDR2 FQNEAQ. The CDR3 loop is CASSLRSGQKLF. In DNA form, the CDR3 reads TGTGCCAGCAGCTTACGTTCCGGACAGAAACTCTTT.

This clone was detected a few times. The chain employs TRBV29-1 and TRBJ1-1; TRBD1 aligns across 8 bases. Germline loops: CDR1 SQVTM, CDR2 ANQGSEA. This CDR3 is built from 14 residues. With V trimmed by 7 bases and J by 4 bases, 11 bases remained unmatched. DNA for the CDR3: TGCAGCGCCACCTCGACAGGGGTTCTCACTGAAGCTTTCTTT. It specifies CSATSTGVLTEAFF.

V is TRBV28 and J is TRBJ2-7; D is unresolved. V lost 10 bases and J 2 bases, leaving 12 bases between the germline ends. This CDR3 has 12 amino acids. Germline V lookup: CDR1 MDHEN, CDR2 SYDVKM. The CDR3: CATRSGTYEQYF. The DNA for the CDR3 is TGTGCCACCCGATCAGGTACCTACGAGCAGTACTTC.

Written as DNA, the CDR3 is TGTGCCAGCAGTTACCGACATAAGACTGAAAAACTGTTTTTT. It translates to CASSYRHKTEKLFF. The V gene is TRBV6-7, the J gene TRBJ1-4; D not certain. TRBV6-7 is recorded as an ORF, its role being uncertain. The V gene lost 2 bases and the J gene lost 7 bases, with 11 bases spanning the gap. This CDR3 spans 14 amino acids.